Sequencing of this TCR beta chain was carried out in a study of T cells after yellow fever vaccination. Synthesis of TCR cDNA relied on 5'RACE template switching, which attached a universal primer site and UMIs. MiXCR, applied by TCRdb to the 5' RACE reads, yields one record per CDR3 protein. The sample lists hundreds of thousands of distinct CDR3 sequences, about 3.5% occurring once. CDR1 and CDR2 (germline): LNHDA, SQIVND (reference sequence). This CDR3 has 12 amino acids. Trimming removed 8 bases at V and 3 bases at J, with 10 bases between. Material: PBMCs, obtained on the day of the yellow fever booster vaccination. V is TRBV19 and J is TRBJ1-1; D is undetermined. The sequence was obtained from a man in his late teens or twenties who received the YFV17D yellow fever vaccine. CDR3 region: CASGRADTEAFF. The CDR3 coding sequence is TGTGCCAGTGGGCGGGCGGACACTGAAGCTTTCTTT.